This T cell receptor (beta chain) was recovered during a study of T cells after yellow fever vaccination. Study-wide points: Boosting was followed by the reappearance of most primary-vaccination clones (around 96% CD4, roughly 90% CD8).

TCRdb called the 5' RACE reads again in MiXCR, with one record for every CDR3 protein. This table has approximately 300,000 distinct CDR3 sequences, around 7% appearing once. Looked up from germline, CDR1 is SGHRS and CDR2 is YFSETQ. Trimming removed 4 bases from V and 8 bases from J, with 10 bases in between. There are 12 residues in the CDR3. This clonotype was detected many times. Its target is unknown. The sequence was collected from a man aged 18-30 years who received the YFV17D yellow fever vaccine. The sample was PBMCs, taken approximately 47 days after the first yellow fever vaccination. The rearrangement uses TRBV5-1 and TRBJ2-1; no clear D gene. The DNA for the CDR3 is TGCGCCAGCAGCCTCACATGGGATGAGCAGTTCTTC. Translated: CASSLTWDEQFF.